This T cell receptor (beta chain) came from a study of cytomegalovirus exposure and HLA in healthy donors. Study results and limitations: More clonal expansion characterized HLA-associated TCR beta chains than equally common others in a later analysis. Several top significant clusters appeared, in a later analysis, to be linked to common viral pathogens.

Concerning this clone: Its antigen remains unidentified.

The PCR was carried out with 60 Vbeta primers and 13 Jbeta primers. Authors' data handling: As a later analysis found, there were 82 million or so unique TCR beta chains, of which roughly 11 million were shared. Some clones are missing from TCRdb's copy, which holds only in-frame ones; the method was immunoSEQ multiplex PCR. V, J and clone size derive from that table, while D and trimming were established from the DNA sequence. The data contain approximately 150,000 clones, more than 65% of them singletons. Trimming stripped 6 bases from V and 6 bases from J, with 21 bases between. Germline CDR1 and CDR2: MNHEY and SMNVEV (reference sequence). The length of the CDR3 is 17 residues.

The TCR comes from a woman in her fifties or sixties in good health and CMV-seronegative. The chain links TRBV27 to TRBJ1-6; maybe TRBD1 (6 bases). Input material: PBMCs. Written as DNA, the CDR3 is TGTGCCAGCAGGCGTTCACAGGCCTCCAGGGGTAATTCACCCCTCCACTTT. Residues: CASRRSQASRGNSPLHF.